This entry lists 5 T cell receptor beta chains sequenced from one sample in a study of blood T cell repertoires in COVID-19. TCRdb's copy holds only in-frame clones and misses some; the assay was immunoSEQ multiplex PCR. Here the sample spans approximately 290,000 clones, just over 90% being singletons. The specimen sequenced was peripheral blood. The receptors were gathered from a woman aged 25 to 45 with COVID-19, enrolled during active disease.

This clone was detected once. In nucleotides, the CDR3 is TGTGCCTGGACCGGGACACAGGGTTTTTATCAGCCCCAGCATTTT. Translated: CAWTGTQGFYQPQHF. The chain carries TRBV30 and TRBJ1-5, with a weak D call TRBD1 (6 bases). Germline V CDR1 and CDR2: GTSNPN, SVGIG (reference sequence). The CDR3 has 15 residues. V lost 4 bases to trimming and J lost 5 bases, with 18 bases between them.

The rearrangement uses TRBV28 and TRBJ2-7, with D possibly matching TRBD2 (7 bases). The length of the CDR3 is 16 residues. The germline V gene encodes CDR1 MDHEN and CDR2 SYDVKM. V was shortened by 5 bases and J by 2 bases, with 19 bases between the two germline ends. This CDR3 reads CASSEGGTISTYEQYF. CDR3 sequence (DNA): TGTGCCAGCAGTGAAGGGGGGACTATCTCCACCTACGAGCAGTACTTC.

This chain joins TRBV6-2 or TRBV6-3 and TRBJ1-1; tentatively, D is TRBD1 (5 bases). The CDR3 sequence is 14 residues long. Germline V CDR1 and CDR2: MNHEY, SVGEGT. The V gene lost 6 bases and the J gene lost 0 bases, with 11 bases spanning the gap. DNA for the CDR3: TGTGCCAGCAGCACACAGGTTATGAACACTGAAGCTTTCTTT. This translates into CASSTQVMNTEAFF.

Here the CDR3 DNA reads TGTGCCAGCAGCTTAGGCGGCGCAGGGTCTAATTCACCCCTCCACTTT. This gives the protein CASSLGGAGSNSPLHF. The genes are TRBV11-2 and TRBJ1-6, with D tentatively TRBD1 (5 bases). The V and J ends lost 1 base and 6 bases respectively, with 13 bases between them. The CDR3 sequence is 16 residues long. Germline V gives CDR1 SGHAT, CDR2 FQNNGV. Combining the CDR3 with reference TRBV11-2 and TRBJ1-6 gives the whole variable domain EAGVAQSPRYKIIEKRQSVAFWCNPISGHATLYWYQQILGQGPKLLIQFQNNGVVDDSQLPKDRFSAERLKGVDSTLKIQPAKLEDSAVYLCASSLGGAGSNSPLHFGNGTRLTVT.

The CDR3 sequence: CASSRIDRDWTEAFF. The CDR3 bases are TGCGCCAGCAGCCGCATCGACAGGGATTGGACTGAAGCTTTCTTT. This chain connects TRBV4-1 to TRBJ1-1, with 7 bases fitting TRBD1. Germline-derived CDR1 and CDR2 are MGHRA and YSYEKL. This CDR3 is 15 amino acids long. V trimming: 4 bases; J trimming: 5 bases; junction bases outside the gene matches: 10.